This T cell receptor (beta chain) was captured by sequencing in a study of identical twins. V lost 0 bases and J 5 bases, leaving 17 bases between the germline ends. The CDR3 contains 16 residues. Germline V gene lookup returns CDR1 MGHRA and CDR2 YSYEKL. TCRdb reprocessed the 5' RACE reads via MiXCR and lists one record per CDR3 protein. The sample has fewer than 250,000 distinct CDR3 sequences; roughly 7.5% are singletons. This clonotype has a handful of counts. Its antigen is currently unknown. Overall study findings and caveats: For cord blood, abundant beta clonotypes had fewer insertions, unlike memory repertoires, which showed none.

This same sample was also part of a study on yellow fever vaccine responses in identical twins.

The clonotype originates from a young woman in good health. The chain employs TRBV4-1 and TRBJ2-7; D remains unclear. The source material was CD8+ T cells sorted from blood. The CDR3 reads CASSQDTGSSENEQYF. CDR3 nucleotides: TGCGCCAGCAGCCAAGATACCGGCAGTTCAGAAAACGAGCAGTACTTC.